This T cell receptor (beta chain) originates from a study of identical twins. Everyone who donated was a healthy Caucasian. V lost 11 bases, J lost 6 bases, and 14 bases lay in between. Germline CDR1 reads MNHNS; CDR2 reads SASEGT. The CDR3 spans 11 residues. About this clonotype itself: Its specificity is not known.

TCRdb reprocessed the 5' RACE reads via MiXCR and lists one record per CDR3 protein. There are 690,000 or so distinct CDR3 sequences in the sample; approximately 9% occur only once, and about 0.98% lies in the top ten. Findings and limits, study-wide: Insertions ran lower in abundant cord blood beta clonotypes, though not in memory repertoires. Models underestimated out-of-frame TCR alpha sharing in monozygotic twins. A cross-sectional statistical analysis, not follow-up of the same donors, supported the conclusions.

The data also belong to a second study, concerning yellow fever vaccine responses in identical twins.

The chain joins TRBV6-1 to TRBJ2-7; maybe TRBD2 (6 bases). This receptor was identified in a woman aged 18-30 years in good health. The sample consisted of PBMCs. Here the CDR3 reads CAQGGSGEQYF. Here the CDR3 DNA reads TGTGCCCAAGGAGGGTCCGGCGAGCAGTACTTC.